The rows below give T cell receptor beta chains drawn from one sample of a study of cytomegalovirus exposure and HLA in healthy donors. Clones were sequenced by immunoSEQ multiplex PCR, and TCRdb holds only the in-frame ones, with some missing. The data hold about 200,000 clones, with 86% observed a single time. Specimen: PBMCs. These receptors were taken from a woman aged 25 to 39 in good health and CMV-seronegative. CDR3s include the opening cysteine and the closing phenylalanine or tryptophan. D genes are given only for firm matches. Size tells how often a clone was seen (once, few, many) or the class of an expanded clone, and some rows leave it out.

clone_size d_call j_call v_call cdr3_length cdr3_aa cdr3_nt
NA NA TRBJ2-7 TRBV7-2 16 CASSLSGYYHSYEQYF TGTGCCAGCAGCTTGAGCGGGTACTACCACTCCTACGAGCAGTACTTC
NA NA TRBJ1-5 TRBV28 15 CASSLWGQPNQPQHF TGTGCCAGCAGTTTATGGGGGCAGCCGAATCAGCCCCAGCATTTT
NA TRBD1 TRBJ2-7 TRBV5-1 18 CASSLSPIGTGGLGEQYF TGCGCCAGCAGCTTGTCACCAATCGGGACAGGGGGCTTGGGCGAGCAGTACTTC
NA NA TRBJ1-6 TRBV5-6 16 CASSQKGSSYNSPLHF TGTGCCAGCAGTCAAAAAGGGAGCTCCTATAATTCACCCCTCCACTTT
NA NA TRBJ2-7 TRBV5-1 13 CASSAGTAYEQYF TGCGCCAGCAGCGCGGGGACAGCCTACGAGCAGTACTTC
few NA TRBJ1-4 TRBV19 15 CASTSAGTEDEKLFF TGTGCCAGTACATCGGCGGGCACCGAGGATGAAAAACTGTTTTTT
NA TRBD2 TRBJ2-7 TRBV7-3 15 CASSLSGGVSYEQYF TGTGCCAGCAGCTTATCCGGGGGGGTCTCCTACGAGCAGTACTTC
NA NA TRBJ1-4 TRBV5-1 15 CASSFISGPNEKLFF TGCGCCAGCAGCTTTATCTCAGGTCCCAATGAAAAACTGTTTTTT
NA NA TRBJ2-7 TRBV28 15 CASSPPKGVPYEQYF TGTGCCAGCAGCCCTCCCAAGGGAGTCCCCTACGAGCAGTACTTC
NA NA TRBJ1-3 TRBV18 17 CASSPPVVGVSGNTIYF TGTGCCAGCTCACCACCGGTTGTGGGAGTCTCTGGAAACACCATATATTTT
NA NA TRBJ1-5 TRBV9 18 CASSVAPAQKEFNQPQHF TGTGCCAGCAGCGTAGCTCCCGCGCAGAAGGAGTTCAATCAGCCCCAGCATTTT
NA NA TRBJ2-3 TRBV29-1 12 CSVSSSSDTQYF TGCAGCGTTTCGAGTAGCTCAGATACGCAGTATTTT
NA NA TRBJ2-7 TRBV2 14 CASTQGGDLYEQYF TGTGCCAGCACCCAAGGGGGGGATCTGTACGAGCAGTACTTC
NA TRBD2 TRBJ2-3 TRBV7-2 15 CATAPSGTGTDTQYF TGTGCCACCGCCCCTAGCGGGACGGGCACAGATACGCAGTATTTT
NA NA TRBJ2-3 TRBV6-5 14 CASRKLGRADTQYF TGTGCCAGCAGAAAACTAGGAAGGGCAGATACGCAGTATTTT
NA NA TRBJ2-2 TRBV9 15 CASSVRDTPTGELFF TGTGCCAGCAGCGTCCGGGACACTCCTACCGGGGAGCTGTTTTTT
NA NA TRBJ2-3 TRBV28 12 CASRFGDGTQYF TGTGCCAGCAGATTCGGGGATGGTACGCAGTATTTT
NA TRBD2 TRBJ2-7 TRBV29-1 16 CSVAAGGYPFPYEQYF TGCAGCGTTGCAGCGGGAGGTTATCCTTTTCCCTACGAGCAGTACTTC
NA TRBD1 TRBJ1-1 TRBV2 15 CASSYRRDRGTEAFF TGTGCCAGCAGTTACCGCCGGGACAGGGGGACTGAAGCTTTCTTT
NA NA TRBJ2-3 TRBV6-6 15 CASSYPQVGTDTQYF TGTGCCAGCAGTTACCCACAGGTCGGCACAGATACGCAGTATTTT
NA TRBD2 TRBJ2-3 TRBV13 14 CASSPGGGEDTQYF TGTGCCAGCTCCCCCGGGGGGGGCGAAGATACGCAGTATTTT
few TRBD2 TRBJ2-1 TRBV30 15 CAWSIGLAGHNEQFF TGTGCCTGGAGCATTGGACTAGCGGGGCACAATGAGCAGTTCTTC
few TRBD1 TRBJ2-7 TRBV6-6 15 CASSDTGGSSYEQYF TGTGCCAGCAGCGACACAGGGGGCAGCTCCTACGAGCAGTACTTC
few TRBD1 TRBJ2-5 TRBV5-6 15 CASSLKDRGIGTQYF TGTGCCAGCAGCCTAAAGGACAGGGGTATCGGGACCCAGTACTTC
NA NA TRBJ1-5 TRBV2 12 CASSEVGQPQHF TGTGCCAGCAGTGAAGTCGGTCAGCCCCAGCATTTT
NA TRBD1 TRBJ1-5 TRBV2 13 CASSGGQFQPQHF TGTGCCAGCAGTGGGGGACAGTTTCAGCCCCAGCATTTT
NA TRBD1 TRBJ1-2 TRBV27 14 CASSSLGTGGGYTF TGTGCCAGCAGCTCATTAGGGACAGGGGGTGGCTACACCTTC
NA TRBD2 TRBJ2-3 TRBV5-1 16 CASSLAGTSGTDTQYF TGCGCCAGCAGCTTGGCCGGGACTAGCGGCACAGATACGCAGTATTTT
NA NA TRBJ1-5 TRBV18 13 CASSSDRNQPQHF TGTGCCAGCTCATCCGACAGGAACCAGCCCCAGCATTTT
NA TRBD2 TRBJ2-7 TRBV7-9 15 CASSAKLGTMTEQYF TGTGCCAGCAGCGCTAAACTTGGGACTATGACCGAGCAGTACTTC
NA TRBD2 TRBJ2-1 TRBV27 16 CASSLSGGRIHNEQFF TGTGCCAGCAGCCTCTCTGGCGGGAGGATCCACAATGAGCAGTTCTTC
NA NA TRBJ1-5 TRBV6-4 14 CATSPDSGNQPQHF TGTGCCACCTCACCGGACTCCGGCAATCAGCCCCAGCATTTT
NA NA TRBJ1-2 TRBV6-1 12 CASSEDGAGYTF TGTGCCAGCAGTGAAGATGGGGCTGGCTACACCTTC
NA NA TRBJ1-1 TRBV5-5 14 CASSLSWGGTEAFF TGTGCCAGCAGCTTGTCTTGGGGGGGTACTGAAGCTTTCTTT
once NA TRBJ2-1 TRBV6-5 16 CASSYRGARAYNEQFF TGTGCCAGCAGTTACCGGGGGGCCCGCGCCTACAATGAGCAGTTCTTC
NA NA TRBJ2-1 TRBV7-9 16 CASSFEMKIANNEQFF TGTGCCAGCAGCTTCGAAATGAAAATAGCTAACAATGAGCAGTTCTTC
few TRBD1 TRBJ1-5 TRBV7-6 15 CASSLGQGYNQPQHF TGTGCCAGCAGCTTAGGACAGGGTTACAATCAGCCCCAGCATTTT
NA TRBD2 TRBJ2-2 TRBV5-1 14 CASRRTSGAGELFF TGCGCCAGCAGGCGGACTAGCGGGGCCGGGGAGCTGTTTTTT
NA NA TRBJ1-5 TRBV7-9 12 CASSQGSGPQHF TGTGCCAGCAGCCAGGGGAGCGGGCCCCAGCATTTT
few NA TRBJ2-7 TRBV6-1 15 CASSEWAGIGYEQYF TGTGCCAGCAGTGAATGGGCAGGGATCGGGTACGAGCAGTACTTC